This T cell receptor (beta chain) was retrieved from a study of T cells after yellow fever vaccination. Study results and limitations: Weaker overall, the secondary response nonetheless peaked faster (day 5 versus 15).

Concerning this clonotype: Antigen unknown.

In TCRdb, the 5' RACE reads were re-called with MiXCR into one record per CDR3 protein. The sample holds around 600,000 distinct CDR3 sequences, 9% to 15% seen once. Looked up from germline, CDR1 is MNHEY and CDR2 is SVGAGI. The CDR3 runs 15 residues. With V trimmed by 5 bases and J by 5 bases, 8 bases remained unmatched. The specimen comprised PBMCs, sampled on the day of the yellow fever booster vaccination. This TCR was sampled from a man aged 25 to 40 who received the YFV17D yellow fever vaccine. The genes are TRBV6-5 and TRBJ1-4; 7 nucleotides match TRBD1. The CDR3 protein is CASSRGAQGNEKLFF. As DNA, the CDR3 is TGTGCCAGCAGTCGAGGGGCACAGGGGAATGAAAAACTGTTTTTT.